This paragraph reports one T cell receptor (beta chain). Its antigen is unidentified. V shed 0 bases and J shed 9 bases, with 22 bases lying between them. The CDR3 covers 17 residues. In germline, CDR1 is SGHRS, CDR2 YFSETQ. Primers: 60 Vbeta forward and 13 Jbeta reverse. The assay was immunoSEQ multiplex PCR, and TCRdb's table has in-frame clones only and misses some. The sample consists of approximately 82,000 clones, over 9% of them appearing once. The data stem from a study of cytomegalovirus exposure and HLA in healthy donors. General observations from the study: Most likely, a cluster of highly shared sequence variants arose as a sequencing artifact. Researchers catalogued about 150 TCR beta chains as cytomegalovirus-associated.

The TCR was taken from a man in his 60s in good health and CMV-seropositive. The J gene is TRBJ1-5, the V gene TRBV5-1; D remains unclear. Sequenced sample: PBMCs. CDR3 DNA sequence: TGCGCCAGCAGCTTGGCCCCGTCAGAATTGAATCAGTGGCCCCAGCATTTT. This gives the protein CASSLAPSELNQWPQHF.